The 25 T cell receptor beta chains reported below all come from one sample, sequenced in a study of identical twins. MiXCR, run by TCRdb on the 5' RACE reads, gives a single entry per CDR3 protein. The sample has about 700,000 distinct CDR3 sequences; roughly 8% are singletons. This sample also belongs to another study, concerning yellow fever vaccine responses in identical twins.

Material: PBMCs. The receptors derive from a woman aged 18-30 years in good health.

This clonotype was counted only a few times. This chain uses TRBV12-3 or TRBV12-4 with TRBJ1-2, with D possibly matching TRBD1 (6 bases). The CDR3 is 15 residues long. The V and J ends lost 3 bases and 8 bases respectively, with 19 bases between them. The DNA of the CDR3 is TGTGCCAGCAGTTTCCAGGGAATGGGGGCAAAGGGCTACACCTTC. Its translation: CASSFQGMGAKGYTF.

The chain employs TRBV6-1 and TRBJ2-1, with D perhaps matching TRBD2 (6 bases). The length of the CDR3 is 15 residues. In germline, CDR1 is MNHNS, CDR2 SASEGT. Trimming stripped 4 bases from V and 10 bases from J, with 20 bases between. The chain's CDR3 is CASSGGGQPGNEQFF. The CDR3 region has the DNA TGTGCCAGCAGTGGCGGAGGGCAACCTGGAAACGAGCAGTTCTTC.

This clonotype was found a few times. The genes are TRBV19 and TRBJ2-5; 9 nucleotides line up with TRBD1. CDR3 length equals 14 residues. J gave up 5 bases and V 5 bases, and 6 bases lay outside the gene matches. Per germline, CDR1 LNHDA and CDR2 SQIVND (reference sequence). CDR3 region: CASSLGTGFETQYF. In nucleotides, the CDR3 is TGTGCCAGTAGTCTGGGGACAGGGTTTGAGACCCAGTACTTC. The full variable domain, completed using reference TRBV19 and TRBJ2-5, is DGGITQSPKYLFRKEGQNVTLSCEQNLNHDAMYWYRQDPGQGLRLIYYSQIVNDFQKGDIAEGYSVSREKKESFPLTVTSAQKNPTAFYLCASSLGTGFETQYFGPGTRLLVL.

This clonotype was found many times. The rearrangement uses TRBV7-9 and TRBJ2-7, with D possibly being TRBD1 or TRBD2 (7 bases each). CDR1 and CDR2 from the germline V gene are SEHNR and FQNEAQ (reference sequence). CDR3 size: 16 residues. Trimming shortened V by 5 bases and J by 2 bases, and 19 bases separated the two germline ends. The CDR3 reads CASSPQGGTEPYEQYF. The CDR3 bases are TGTGCCAGCAGCCCCCAGGGGGGGACAGAACCCTACGAGCAGTACTTC. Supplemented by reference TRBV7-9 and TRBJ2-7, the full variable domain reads DTGVSQNPRHKITKRGQNVTFRCDPISEHNRLYWYRQTLGQGPEFLTYFQNEAQLEKSRLLSDRFSAERPKGSFSTLEIQRTEQGDSAMYLCASSPQGGTEPYEQYFGPGTRLTVT.

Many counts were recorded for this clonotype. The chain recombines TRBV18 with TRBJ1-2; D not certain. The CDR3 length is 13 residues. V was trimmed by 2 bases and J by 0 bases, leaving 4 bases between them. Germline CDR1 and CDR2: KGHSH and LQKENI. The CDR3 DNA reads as TGTGCCAGCTCACCAAACTCTAACTATGGCTACACCTTC. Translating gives CASSPNSNYGYTF.

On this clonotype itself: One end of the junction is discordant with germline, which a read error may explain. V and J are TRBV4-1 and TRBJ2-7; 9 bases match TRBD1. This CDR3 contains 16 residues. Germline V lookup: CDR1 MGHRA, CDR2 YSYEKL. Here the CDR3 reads CASGQDWLGQGLEQYF. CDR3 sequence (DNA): TGCGCCAGCGGCCAAGATTGGTTAGGACAGGGGCTCGAGCAGTACTTC.

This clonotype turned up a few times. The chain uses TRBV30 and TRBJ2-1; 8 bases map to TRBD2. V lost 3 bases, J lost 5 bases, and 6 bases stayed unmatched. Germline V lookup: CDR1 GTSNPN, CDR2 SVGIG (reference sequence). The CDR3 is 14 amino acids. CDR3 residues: CAWSVYGGDNEQFF. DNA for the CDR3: TGTGCCTGGAGCGTCTACGGGGGGGACAATGAGCAGTTCTTC. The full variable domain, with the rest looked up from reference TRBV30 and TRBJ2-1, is SQTIHQWPATLVQPVGSPLSLECTVEGTSNPNLYWYRQAAGRGLQLLFYSVGIGQISSEVPQNLSASRPQDRQFILSSKKLLLSDSGFYLCAWSVYGGDNEQFFGPGTRLTVL.

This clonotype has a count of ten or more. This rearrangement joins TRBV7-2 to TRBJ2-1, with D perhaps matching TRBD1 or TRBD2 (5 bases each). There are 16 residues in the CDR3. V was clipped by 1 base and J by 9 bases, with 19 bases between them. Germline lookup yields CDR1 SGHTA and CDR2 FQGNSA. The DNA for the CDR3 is TGTGCCAGCAGCTTAGTTACCCCTACTAGTAGGGGTGAGCAGTTCTTC. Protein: CASSLVTPTSRGEQFF.

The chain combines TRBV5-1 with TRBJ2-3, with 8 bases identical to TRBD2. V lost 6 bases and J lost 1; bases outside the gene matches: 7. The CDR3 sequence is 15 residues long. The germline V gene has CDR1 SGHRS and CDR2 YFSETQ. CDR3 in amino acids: CASNPSGRGTDTQYF. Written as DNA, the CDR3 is TGCGCCAGCAACCCTAGCGGGCGGGGCACAGATACGCAGTATTTT. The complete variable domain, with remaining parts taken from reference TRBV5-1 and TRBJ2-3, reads KAGVTQTPRYLIKTRGQQVTLSCSPISGHRSVSWYQQTPGQGLQFLFEYFSETQRNKGNFPGRFSGRQFSNSRSEMNVSTLELGDSALYLCASNPSGRGTDTQYFGPGTRLTVL.

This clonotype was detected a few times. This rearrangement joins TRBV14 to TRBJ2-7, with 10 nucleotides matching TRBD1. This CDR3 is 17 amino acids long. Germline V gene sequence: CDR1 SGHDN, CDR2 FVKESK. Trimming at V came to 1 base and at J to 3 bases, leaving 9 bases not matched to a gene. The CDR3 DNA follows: TGTGCCAGCAGCCAAGGATTGGGACAGGGGATGAACTACGAGCAGTACTTC. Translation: CASSQGLGQGMNYEQYF.

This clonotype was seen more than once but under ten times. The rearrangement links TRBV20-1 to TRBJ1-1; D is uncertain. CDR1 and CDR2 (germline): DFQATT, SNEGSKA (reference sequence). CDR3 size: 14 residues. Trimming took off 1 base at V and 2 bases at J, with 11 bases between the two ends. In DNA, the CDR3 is TGCAGTGCTAGAGCTGTCCGACCCAACACTGAAGCTTTCTTT. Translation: CSARAVRPNTEAFF.

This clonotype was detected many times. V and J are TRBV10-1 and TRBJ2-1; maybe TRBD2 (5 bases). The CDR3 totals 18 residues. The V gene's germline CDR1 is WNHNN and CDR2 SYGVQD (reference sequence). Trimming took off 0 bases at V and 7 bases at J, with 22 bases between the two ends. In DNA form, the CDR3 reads TGCGCCAGCAGTGAGTCCGGGTTAGGGCGAGGGAGTTTTAATGAGCAGTTCTTC. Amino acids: CASSESGLGRGSFNEQFF.

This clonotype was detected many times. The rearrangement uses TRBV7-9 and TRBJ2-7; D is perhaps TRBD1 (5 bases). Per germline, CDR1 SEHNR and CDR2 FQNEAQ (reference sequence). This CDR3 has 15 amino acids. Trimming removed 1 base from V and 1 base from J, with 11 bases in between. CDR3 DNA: TGTGCCAGCAGCTTAGGGGCAGGGAAGTCCTACGAGCAGTACTTC. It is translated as CASSLGAGKSYEQYF.

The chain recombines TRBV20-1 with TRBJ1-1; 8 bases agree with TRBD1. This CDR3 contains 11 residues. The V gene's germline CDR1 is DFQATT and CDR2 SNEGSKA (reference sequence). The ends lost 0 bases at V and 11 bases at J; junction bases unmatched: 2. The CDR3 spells CSAREDRGAFF. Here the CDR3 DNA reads TGCAGTGCTAGAGAAGACAGGGGCGCTTTCTTT.

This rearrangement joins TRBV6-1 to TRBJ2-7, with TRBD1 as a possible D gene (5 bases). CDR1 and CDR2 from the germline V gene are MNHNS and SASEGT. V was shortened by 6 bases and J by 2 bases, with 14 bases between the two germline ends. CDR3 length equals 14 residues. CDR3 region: CASRDSSGPYEQYF. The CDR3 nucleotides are TGTGCCAGCAGAGACAGCTCGGGCCCCTACGAGCAGTACTTC.

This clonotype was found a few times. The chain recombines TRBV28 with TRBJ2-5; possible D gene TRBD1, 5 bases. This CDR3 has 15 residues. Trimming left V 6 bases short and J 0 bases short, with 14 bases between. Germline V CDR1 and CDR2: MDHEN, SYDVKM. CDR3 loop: CASSTTNRYQETQYF. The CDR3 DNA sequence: TGTGCCAGCAGCACAACTAACAGGTACCAAGAGACCCAGTACTTC.

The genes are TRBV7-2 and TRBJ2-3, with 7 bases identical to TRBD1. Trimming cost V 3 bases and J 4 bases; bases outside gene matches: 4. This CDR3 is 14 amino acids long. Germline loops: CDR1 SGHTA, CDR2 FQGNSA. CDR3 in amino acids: CASSFSRGPDTQYF. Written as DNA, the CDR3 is TGTGCCAGCAGCTTCAGTAGGGGGCCAGATACGCAGTATTTT.

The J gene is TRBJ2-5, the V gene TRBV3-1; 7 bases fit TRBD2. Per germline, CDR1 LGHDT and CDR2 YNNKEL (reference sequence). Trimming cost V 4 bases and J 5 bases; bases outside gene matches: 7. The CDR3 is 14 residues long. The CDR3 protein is CASSPIAGPETQYF. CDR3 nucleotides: TGTGCCAGCAGCCCGATAGCGGGCCCGGAGACCCAGTACTTC.

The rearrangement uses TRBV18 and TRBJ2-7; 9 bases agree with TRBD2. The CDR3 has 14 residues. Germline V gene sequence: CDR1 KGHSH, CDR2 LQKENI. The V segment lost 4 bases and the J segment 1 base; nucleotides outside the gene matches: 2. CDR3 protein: CASSRTSESYEQYF. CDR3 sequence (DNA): TGTGCCAGCTCACGGACTAGCGAATCCTACGAGCAGTACTTC.

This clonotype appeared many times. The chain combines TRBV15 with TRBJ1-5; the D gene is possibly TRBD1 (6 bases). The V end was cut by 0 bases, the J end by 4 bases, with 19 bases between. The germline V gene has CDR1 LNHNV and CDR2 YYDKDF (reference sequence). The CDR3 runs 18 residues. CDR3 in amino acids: CATSREGNPAGDNQPQHF. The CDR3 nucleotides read TGTGCCACCAGCAGAGAAGGTAATCCCGCAGGGGATAATCAGCCCCAGCATTTT.

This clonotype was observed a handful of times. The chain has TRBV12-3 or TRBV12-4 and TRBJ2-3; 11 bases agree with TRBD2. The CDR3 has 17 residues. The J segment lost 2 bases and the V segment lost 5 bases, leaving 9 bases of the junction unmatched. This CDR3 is CASSPRVAGGYTDTQYF. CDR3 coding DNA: TGTGCCAGCAGTCCCCGAGTAGCGGGAGGGTACACAGATACGCAGTATTTT.

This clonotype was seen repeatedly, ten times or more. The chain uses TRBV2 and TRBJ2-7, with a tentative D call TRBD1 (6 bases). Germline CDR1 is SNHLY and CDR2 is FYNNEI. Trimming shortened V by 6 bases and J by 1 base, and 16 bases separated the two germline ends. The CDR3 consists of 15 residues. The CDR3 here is CASSETGSVSYEQYF. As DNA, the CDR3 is TGTGCCAGCAGCGAAACAGGGTCCGTTTCCTACGAGCAGTACTTC.

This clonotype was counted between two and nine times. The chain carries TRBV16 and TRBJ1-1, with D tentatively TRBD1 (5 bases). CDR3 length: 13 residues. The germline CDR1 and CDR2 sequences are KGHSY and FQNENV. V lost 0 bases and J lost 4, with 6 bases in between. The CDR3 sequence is CASSQSRGTEAFF. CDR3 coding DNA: TGTGCCAGCAGCCAATCGAGGGGCACTGAAGCTTTCTTT. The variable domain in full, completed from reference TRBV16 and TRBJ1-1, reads GEEVAQTPKHLVRGEGQKAKLYCAPIKGHSYVFWYQQVLKNEFKFLISFQNENVFDETGMPKERFSAKCLPNSPCSLEIQATKLEDSAVYFCASSQSRGTEAFFGQGTRLTVV.

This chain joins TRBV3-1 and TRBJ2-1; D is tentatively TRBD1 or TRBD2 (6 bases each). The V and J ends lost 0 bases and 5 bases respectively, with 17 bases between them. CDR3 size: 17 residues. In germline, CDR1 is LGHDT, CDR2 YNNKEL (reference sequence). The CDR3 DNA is TGTGCCAGCAGCCAAGATTTTAGAGAGGGGGGACACAATGAGCAGTTCTTC. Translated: CASSQDFREGGHNEQFF.

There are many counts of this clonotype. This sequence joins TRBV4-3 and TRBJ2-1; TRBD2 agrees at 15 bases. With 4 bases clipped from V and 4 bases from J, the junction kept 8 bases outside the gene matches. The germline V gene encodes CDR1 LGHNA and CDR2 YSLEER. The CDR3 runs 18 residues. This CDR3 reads CASSRGLAGGPIYNEQFF. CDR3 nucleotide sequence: TGCGCCAGCAGCCGCGGACTAGCGGGAGGGCCGATTTACAATGAGCAGTTCTTC.